The clone carrying this T cell receptor beta chain was seen a single time. The antigen is not known. Assay: immunoSEQ multiplex PCR; the TCRdb copy retains only in-frame clones and omits some. This table has 90,000 or so clones, 88% appearing once. The sample is drawn from a study of T cell responses to AZD1222 COVID-19 vaccine. Study-wide findings and caveats: A reported finding is that nearly half of spike-specific TCRs target unmutated variant regions. The donors showed a predominance of white British ancestry and of females, with possible underestimation of clonal diversity.

CDR1 is SGHAT, CDR2 FQNNGV, per germline. V gave up 1 base and J gave up 0 bases, with 10 bases separating them. The CDR3 extends over 16 amino acids. Sequenced material: peripheral blood, taken on day 0 of AZD1222 vaccination. The origin of this receptor is an adult in good health. The gene calls are TRBV11-2 and TRBJ1-3, with D perhaps TRBD1 (6 bases). DNA of the CDR3: TGTGCCAGCAGCTTAGGTACAGGGCCCTCTGGAAACACCATATATTTT. Translated: CASSLGTGPSGNTIYF.